The 14 T cell receptor beta chains given below trace back to one sample, sequenced in a study of T cell responses to AZD1222 COVID-19 vaccine. This table comes from immunoSEQ multiplex PCR, and its TCRdb copy is limited to in-frame clones, with some not included. Of roughly 110,000 clones listed, around 87% were seen once; the top ten hold 4% to 5.5%. The sequenced sample was peripheral blood, obtained on day 0 of AZD1222 vaccination. The receptors were sampled from an adult in good health.

The chain combines TRBV15 with TRBJ1-4, with D perhaps matching TRBD1 (5 bases). Germline lookup yields CDR1 LNHNV and CDR2 YYDKDF (reference sequence). The CDR3 extends over 17 amino acids. Trimming removed 5 bases at V and 3 bases at J, with 19 bases between. In DNA form, the CDR3 reads TGTGCCACCAGCGCGAGGCCAGGGTGGAGGTCTAATGAAAAACTGTTTTTT. This sequence encodes CATSARPGWRSNEKLFF.

The chain employs TRBV4-3 and TRBJ1-4; 7 nucleotides line up with TRBD1. Losses at the gene ends were 5 bases for V and 0 bases for J; bases not matched to a gene: 9. CDR3 size: 17 residues. Germline CDR1 reads LGHNA; CDR2 reads YSLEER. As DNA, the CDR3 is TGCGCCAGCAGCTTAGGACAGGTGGGAGCAACTAATGAAAAACTGTTTTTT. Residues: CASSLGQVGATNEKLFF.

The chain is built from TRBV20-1 and TRBJ1-2; D not certain. Deletions cut 3 bases from V and 5 bases from J, with 10 bases between. Germline V gene lookup returns CDR1 DFQATT and CDR2 SNEGSKA (reference sequence). The CDR3 loop spans 12 amino acids. CDR3: CSASRPPYGYTF. The CDR3 DNA follows: TGCAGTGCTAGTAGGCCCCCATATGGCTACACCTTC.

This chain connects TRBV24-1 to TRBJ1-5; no clear D gene. CDR1 is KGHDR, CDR2 SFDVKD, per germline. Trimming shortened V by 6 bases and J by 3 bases, and 11 bases separated the two germline ends. This CDR3 is built from 14 residues. CDR3 sequence (DNA): TGTGCCACCAGTTTAGAAGGGAACAATCAGCCCCAGCATTTT. Protein product: CATSLEGNNQPQHF.

CDR3 sequence: CASSTISINYGYTF. CDR3 bases: TGTGCCAGCAGTACGATTAGCATTAACTATGGCTACACCTTC. The chain links TRBV6-5 to TRBJ1-2; D unresolved. This CDR3 spans 14 amino acids. CDR1 MNHEY and CDR2 SVGAGI come from the germline V gene. Trimming removed 5 bases from V and 1 base from J, with 11 bases in between.

This clone was seen a few times. This rearrangement joins TRBV7-2 to TRBJ1-1, with 8 bases lining up with TRBD1. V trimming: 4 bases; J trimming: 0 bases; junction bases outside the gene matches: 7. Per the germline V gene, CDR1 is SGHTA and CDR2 is FQGNSA. The CDR3 is 16 residues long. CDR3 DNA sequence: TGTGCCAGCAGCTCCAGGACAGGGTGGATGAACACTGAAGCTTTCTTT. It specifies CASSSRTGWMNTEAFF.

This clone was counted between two and nine times. The J gene is TRBJ1-3, the V gene TRBV7-2; D not resolved. Trimming took off 3 bases at V and 0 bases at J, with 9 bases between the two ends. The CDR3 length is 15 residues. The germline gives CDR1 SGHTA, CDR2 FQGNSA. CDR3 DNA: TGTGCCAGCAGCTTCTTTGGCAGCTCTGGAAACACCATATATTTT. Protein product: CASSFFGSSGNTIYF.

The chain combines TRBV15 with TRBJ1-1; the D is unclear. The CDR3 totals 12 residues. V was pared by 5 bases and J by 7 bases, with 11 bases between. Germline V gene data show CDR1 as LNHNV and CDR2 as YYDKDF (reference sequence). The CDR3 DNA reads TGTGCCACCAGCGGATCAAATTTTGAAGCTTTCTTT. It yields the protein CATSGSNFEAFF.

Here the CDR3 DNA reads TGTGCCAGCAGTCCCCCACCGACAGCCGGCTCTGGAAACACCATATATTTT. As protein: CASSPPPTAGSGNTIYF. This chain uses TRBV6-6 with TRBJ1-3, with D perhaps TRBD1 (5 bases). From germline, CDR1 is MNHNY and CDR2 SVGAGI (reference sequence). The V and J ends lost 5 bases and 0 bases respectively, with 17 bases between them. The CDR3 extends over 17 amino acids.

The count of this clone is one. The CDR3 spells CASSIDGGAVLVGQSTEAFF. CDR3 sequence (DNA): TGTGCCAGTAGTATAGATGGGGGCGCCGTCTTAGTTGGGCAGAGCACTGAAGCTTTCTTT. The V and J genes are TRBV19 and TRBJ1-1; possibly TRBD1 for D (6 bases). CDR3 length equals 20 residues. Trimming cost V 0 bases and J 4 bases, with 27 bases left between them. Germline assignment: CDR1 LNHDA and CDR2 SQIVND (reference sequence).

This clone has a single count. The chain uses TRBV14 and TRBJ1-2, with 7 nucleotides matching TRBD1. Germline CDR1 SGHDN, CDR2 FVKESK. This CDR3 contains 13 residues. The junction had 6 bases not matched to a gene; V was cut back by 4 bases and J by 7 bases. CDR3 sequence (DNA): TGTGCCAGCAGCCTCGCCGGGACAGCTGGCTACACCTTC. It is translated as CASSLAGTAGYTF. The full variable domain, rest sourced from reference TRBV14 and TRBJ1-2, is EAGVTQFPSHSVIEKGQTVTLRCDPISGHDNLYWYRRVMGKEIKFLLHFVKESKQDESGMPNNRFLAERTGGTYSTLKVQPAELEDSGVYFCASSLAGTAGYTFGSGTRLTVV.

This chain links TRBV7-8 with TRBJ2-2; 9 bases map to TRBD1. V lost 5 bases and J lost 5; bases outside the gene matches: 6. CDR3 length: 15 amino acids. From germline, CDR1 is SGHVS and CDR2 FQNEAQ. CDR3 sequence (DNA): TGTGCCAGCAGCCCAGACAGGGGGTGGACCGGGGAGCTGTTTTTT. It encodes CASSPDRGWTGELFF.

The V call is TRBV19, the J call TRBJ1-5, with TRBD1 as a possible D gene (6 bases). The CDR3 length is 13 residues. With 5 bases removed from V and 4 bases from J, the gap between germline ends came to 9 bases. Per germline, CDR1 LNHDA and CDR2 SQIVND (reference sequence). The CDR3 loop reads CASSLDRNQPQHF. The CDR3 bases are TGTGCCAGTAGTCTCGACAGGAATCAGCCCCAGCATTTT. Full variable domain (outside the CDR3, taken from reference TRBV19 and TRBJ1-5): DGGITQSPKYLFRKEGQNVTLSCEQNLNHDAMYWYRQDPGQGLRLIYYSQIVNDFQKGDIAEGYSVSREKKESFPLTVTSAQKNPTAFYLCASSLDRNQPQHFGDGTRLSIL.

V is TRBV4-3 and J is TRBJ2-6, with D hard to call. Trimming stripped 0 bases from V and 0 bases from J, with 9 bases between. CDR1 and CDR2 (germline): LGHNA, YSLEER. This CDR3 is built from 17 residues. CDR3 nucleotide sequence: TGCGCCAGCAGCCAAGATTCAGCCATCTCTGGGGCCAACGTCCTGACTTTC. It yields the protein CASSQDSAISGANVLTF.